The 19 T cell receptor beta chains below were found in one sample sequenced in a study of blood T cell repertoires in COVID-19. Repertoires were generated with immunoSEQ multiplex PCR, while TCRdb's copy carries only in-frame clones and drops some. The sample lists over 15,000 clones, over 75% occurring once. The sample consisted of peripheral blood. These receptor sequences come from a human donor with active COVID-19. The donor label of this sample is uncertain.

The CDR3 nucleotides read TGCGCCAGCAGCTTGTACGGGTACTCCTACAATGAGCAGTTCTTC. As protein: CASSLYGYSYNEQFF. The chain uses TRBV5-1 and TRBJ2-1, with no clear D. The CDR3 has 15 residues. V was cut by 1 base and J by 0 bases, with 8 bases left in between. CDR1 is SGHRS and CDR2 is YFSETQ in the germline V gene.

The V gene is TRBV29-1, the J gene TRBJ2-2, with 13 bases aligning to TRBD2. Looked up from germline, CDR1 is SQVTM and CDR2 is ANQGSEA. J gave up 0 bases and V 2 bases, and 9 bases lay outside the gene matches. This CDR3 region has 19 residues. The CDR3 loop reads CSVEISRLAGGSNTGELFF. The CDR3 nucleotides are TGCAGCGTTGAAATATCGAGACTAGCGGGGGGATCGAACACCGGGGAGCTGTTTTTT.

V and J are TRBV11-2 and TRBJ2-3, with TRBD2 identical over 9 bases. CDR1 SGHAT and CDR2 FQNNGV come from the germline V gene. Trimming took 5 bases from V and 5 from J; bases not matched to a gene: 11. This CDR3 contains 16 residues. CDR3 region: CASSQVGSGGEDTQYF. Here the CDR3 DNA reads TGTGCCAGCAGCCAGGTTGGTAGCGGGGGTGAAGATACGCAGTATTTT.

This chain joins TRBV10-3 and TRBJ1-2; TRBD1 aligns across 12 bases. The V segment lost 6 bases and the J segment 4 bases; nucleotides outside the gene matches: 3. Germline V gene sequence: CDR1 ENHRY, CDR2 SYGVKD. This CDR3 spans 14 amino acids. This chain's CDR3 is CAIRPGQGAYGYTF. The CDR3 bases are TGTGCCATCAGACCGGGACAGGGGGCCTATGGCTACACCTTC.

This clone has only a few counts. The chain has TRBV7-9 and TRBJ2-7; 11 nucleotides match TRBD1. Germline assignment: CDR1 SEHNR and CDR2 FQNEAQ (reference sequence). V shed 5 bases, J shed 4 bases, and the junction held 4 bases outside the gene matches. The CDR3 is 14 amino acids. CDR3 sequence: CASSGQGASYEQYF. CDR3 nucleotides: TGTGCCAGCAGCGGACAGGGGGCGTCGTACGAGCAGTACTTC.

V usage is TRBV5-1 and J usage is TRBJ2-1, with D perhaps matching TRBD1 (6 bases). Germline lookup yields CDR1 SGHRS and CDR2 YFSETQ. V was pared by 0 bases and J by 4 bases, with 14 bases between. The CDR3 contains 16 residues. The CDR3 spells CASSLGGSGAYNEQFF. The CDR3 DNA reads TGCGCCAGCAGCTTGGGCGGATCAGGGGCTTACAATGAGCAGTTCTTC.

This chain joins TRBV19 and TRBJ2-3; 9 bases fit TRBD1. V was clipped by 5 bases and J by 2 bases; unmatched bases: 11. This CDR3 spans 17 amino acids. Germline V gene sequence: CDR1 LNHDA, CDR2 SQIVND (reference sequence). The CDR3 spells CASSPGLGQGNTDTQYF. The CDR3 DNA is TGTGCCAGTAGTCCAGGCCTCGGACAGGGGAACACAGATACGCAGTATTTT. Filled out from reference TRBV19 and TRBJ2-3, the complete variable domain reads DGGITQSPKYLFRKEGQNVTLSCEQNLNHDAMYWYRQDPGQGLRLIYYSQIVNDFQKGDIAEGYSVSREKKESFPLTVTSAQKNPTAFYLCASSPGLGQGNTDTQYFGPGTRLTVL.

The genes are TRBV5-1 and TRBJ2-3; the match to TRBD2 covers 8 bases. Per germline, CDR1 SGHRS and CDR2 YFSETQ. This CDR3 contains 15 residues. The V gene end was trimmed by 4 bases and the J gene end by 7 bases; junction bases not matched to a gene: 11. CDR3: CASSADGTRAYTQYF. As DNA, the CDR3 is TGCGCCAGCAGCGCGGACGGGACTAGAGCATATACGCAGTATTTT.

As to this clone: The sample contains more than one DNA sequence encoding this CDR3. This chain links TRBV19 with TRBJ1-2, with 8 nucleotides matching TRBD1. The CDR3 length is 14 residues. Germline loops: CDR1 LNHDA, CDR2 SQIVND (reference sequence). With 1 base clipped from V and 7 bases from J, the junction kept 5 bases outside the gene matches. The CDR3 sequence is CASSIGQGAGGYTF. The CDR3 DNA is TGTGCCAGTAGTATAGGGCAGGGGGCCGGTGGCTACACCTTC.

V is TRBV12-3 or TRBV12-4 and J is TRBJ2-1, with 8 bases that match TRBD2. The V and J ends lost 6 bases and 8 bases, in that order; junction bases with no gene match: 6. The CDR3 is made up of 13 amino acids. DNA of the CDR3: TGTGCCAGCAGGATTCGGGGGGGCCATGAGCAGTTCTTC. This translates into CASRIRGGHEQFF.

This rearrangement joins TRBV16 to TRBJ2-1; 8 bases are shared with TRBD2. V dropped 6 bases and J dropped 0; count of bases not matched to a gene: 7. Germline CDR1 reads KGHSY; CDR2 reads FQNENV. The CDR3 spans 16 residues. Here the CDR3 DNA reads TGTGCCAGCAGGCCCAGCGGGGGCCACTCCTACAATGAGCAGTTCTTC. The encoded protein is CASRPSGGHSYNEQFF. Complete variable domain (other parts from reference TRBV16 and TRBJ2-1): GEEVAQTPKHLVRGEGQKAKLYCAPIKGHSYVFWYQQVLKNEFKFLISFQNENVFDETGMPKERFSAKCLPNSPCSLEIQATKLEDSAVYFCASRPSGGHSYNEQFFGPGTRLTVL.

This clone appeared once. The V and J genes are TRBV3-1 (or the pseudogene TRBV3-2) and TRBJ2-1, with unresolved D. Germline assignment: CDR1 LGHDT and CDR2 YNNKEL (reference sequence). The CDR3 is 12 amino acids. V lost 5 bases and J 8 bases, leaving 10 bases between the germline ends. The CDR3 nucleotides read TGTGCCAGCAGCGGCAAGTTCGATGAGCAGTTCTTC. Its translation is CASSGKFDEQFF.

The rearrangement joins TRBV13 to TRBJ2-7; D may be TRBD2 (6 bases). CDR1 and CDR2 from the germline V gene are PRHDT and FYEKMQ (reference sequence). The CDR3 loop spans 13 amino acids. V lost 5 bases and J lost 2, with 10 bases in between. The CDR3 sequence: CASSMGLTYEQYF. The CDR3 DNA sequence: TGTGCCAGCAGCATGGGACTTACCTACGAGCAGTACTTC. Full variable domain (remainder filled in from reference TRBV13 and TRBJ2-7): AAGVIQSPRHLIKEKRETATLKCYPIPRHDTVYWYQQGPGQDPQFLISFYEKMQSDKGSIPDRFSAQQFSDYHSELNMSSLELGDSALYFCASSMGLTYEQYFGPGTRLTVT.

The V gene is TRBV13, the J gene TRBJ2-6; D is perhaps TRBD1 (7 bases). CDR1 is PRHDT, CDR2 FYEKMQ, per germline (reference sequence). This CDR3 is built from 17 residues. Trimming stripped 0 bases from V and 2 bases from J, with 11 bases between. CDR3: CASSLGLRGAGANVLTF. CDR3 nucleotide sequence: TGTGCCAGCAGCTTAGGCCTCAGGGGGGCTGGGGCCAACGTCCTGACTTTC.

CDR3 sequence: CASSQDSPGGPVLSKTQYF. In DNA form, the CDR3 reads TGTGCCAGCAGCCAAGATTCCCCGGGGGGGCCGGTTTTATCGAAGACCCAGTACTTC. The rearrangement uses TRBV3-1 (or the pseudogene TRBV3-2) and TRBJ2-5; TRBD2 aligns across 8 bases. CDR1 and CDR2 from the germline V gene are LGHDT and YNNKEL (reference sequence). This CDR3 region has 19 residues. The V and J ends lost 0 bases and 6 bases, in that order; junction bases with no gene match: 18.

The chain carries TRBV19 and TRBJ1-2; 8 bases map to TRBD1. Germline CDR1 reads LNHDA; CDR2 reads SQIVND (reference sequence). The CDR3 totals 14 residues. After removal of 5 bases from V and 4 bases from J, the junction contained 6 bases not matched to a gene. The DNA for the CDR3 is TGTGCCAGTAGTGTTCAGGGGGCTAGCTATGGCTACACCTTC. It translates to CASSVQGASYGYTF.

The gene calls are TRBV19 and TRBJ1-4; 8 bases map to TRBD1. The V gene end was trimmed by 5 bases and the J gene end by 8 bases; junction bases not matched to a gene: 4. The CDR3 has 13 amino acids. Germline assignment: CDR1 LNHDA and CDR2 SQIVND (reference sequence). CDR3 DNA sequence: TGTGCCAGTAGTCCCCGGGACAGGGAAAAACTGTTTTTT. Protein product: CASSPRDREKLFF.

The V call is TRBV9, the J call TRBJ2-3; 7 bases map to TRBD2. This CDR3 region has 17 residues. CDR1 and CDR2 (germline): SGDLS, YYNGEE. V shed 4 bases, J shed 2 bases, and the junction held 13 bases outside the gene matches. CDR3 loop: CASSSRAGLSPTDTQYF. The CDR3 DNA follows: TGTGCCAGCAGCTCTCGGGCGGGACTAAGTCCCACAGATACGCAGTATTTT. Full variable domain (missing parts from reference TRBV9 and TRBJ2-3): DSGVTQTPKHLITATGQRVTLRCSPRSGDLSVYWYQQSLDQGLQFLIQYYNGEERAKGNILERFSAQQFPDLHSELNLSSLELGDSALYFCASSSRAGLSPTDTQYFGPGTRLTVL.

The V and J genes are TRBV19 and TRBJ2-7; D is uncertain. V gave up 10 bases and J gave up 6 bases, with 22 bases separating them. Germline loops: CDR1 LNHDA, CDR2 SQIVND (reference sequence). The CDR3 contains 14 residues. The CDR3 sequence is CATKIGQWSGEQYF. The CDR3 region has the DNA TGTGCCACCAAAATAGGCCAATGGTCGGGCGAGCAGTACTTC.